This passage covers 16 T cell receptor beta chains from one sample sequenced in a study of vaccination and CD4 T cells after COVID-19. The sample's treatment: 10-day PBMC culture with coronavirus spike peptide pools or control peptides (ViraFEST assay). An Oncomine TCR Beta short-read assay was used to sequence the DNA from cultured CD4+ T cells. TCRdb ran MiXCR on the PCR reads and lists one entry per CDR3 protein. Of about 15,000 distinct CDR3 sequences listed, about 55% were seen once; the top ten hold about 4.2%. Their antigens remain unidentified. The sequences come from CD4+ T cells from blood, cultured in vitro, collected before SARS-CoV-2 vaccination. The receptor set was obtained from a human donor who had recovered from COVID-19.

This clonotype was detected a few times. V and J are TRBV20-1 and TRBJ1-1; no definite D call. The CDR3 runs 12 residues. CDR1 and CDR2 (germline): DFQATT, SNEGSKA (reference sequence). V was trimmed by 2 bases and J by 3 bases, leaving 7 bases between them. In nucleotides, the CDR3 is TGCAGTGCTAGATCTTTGGACACTGAAGCTTTCTTT. Its protein product is CSARSLDTEAFF.

V is TRBV6-1 and J is TRBJ1-1, with TRBD1 matching 10 bases. V lost 5 bases, J lost 3 bases, and 6 bases stayed unmatched. From germline, CDR1 is MNHNS and CDR2 SASEGT. The CDR3 extends over 15 amino acids. CDR3 DNA: TGTGCCAGCAGTCCCCCCGGGACAGGGGACACTGAAGCTTTCTTT. Protein sequence: CASSPPGTGDTEAFF.

The chain recombines TRBV20-1 with TRBJ2-7; D gene unclear. V was shortened by 3 bases and J by 4 bases, with 10 bases between the two germline ends. The CDR3 spans 12 residues. Germline lookup yields CDR1 DFQATT and CDR2 SNEGSKA (reference sequence). The CDR3 reads CSASGPRYEQYF. CDR3 sequence (DNA): TGCAGTGCTAGCGGGCCAAGGTACGAGCAGTACTTC.

This sequence joins TRBV7-2 and TRBJ1-2; the D gene is possibly TRBD1 (5 bases). Germline values: CDR1 SGHTA, CDR2 FQGNSA. The CDR3 consists of 13 residues. V dropped 3 bases and J dropped 9 bases, with 14 bases sitting between them. The DNA of the CDR3 is TGTGCCAGCAGCTTGGAAGGGGTGGTCCGCTACACCTTC. This gives the protein CASSLEGVVRYTF.

The chain combines TRBV19 with TRBJ2-2; 8 bases are a match to TRBD1. Per germline, CDR1 LNHDA and CDR2 SQIVND (reference sequence). J gave up 2 bases and V 7 bases, and 6 bases lay outside the gene matches. The CDR3 runs 15 residues. CDR3 in DNA: TGTGCCAGTATGCTGCAGGGGGCAAACACCGGGGAGCTGTTTTTT. It yields the protein CASMLQGANTGELFF. The full variable domain, in which reference TRBV19 and TRBJ2-2 provide the parts outside the CDR3, is DGGITQSPKYLFRKEGQNVTLSCEQNLNHDAMYWYRQDPGQGLRLIYYSQIVNDFQKGDIAEGYSVSREKKESFPLTVTSAQKNPTAFYLCASMLQGANTGELFFGEGSRLTVL.

The chain uses TRBV6-1 and TRBJ1-5, with 10 bases matching TRBD1. This CDR3 contains 16 residues. CDR1 is MNHNS, CDR2 SASEGT, per germline. The V gene end was trimmed by 5 bases and the J gene end by 0 bases; junction bases not matched to a gene: 4. The CDR3 DNA reads as TGTGCCAGCAGTCACCGGGACAGGGGTAGCAATCAGCCCCAGCATTTT. This translates into CASSHRDRGSNQPQHF.

The chain recombines TRBV11-2 with TRBJ2-2, with D perhaps matching TRBD1 (6 bases). The germline V and J ends were trimmed by 3 bases and 7 bases, with 15 bases remaining between them. This CDR3 has 15 residues. Germline V gene sequence: CDR1 SGHAT, CDR2 FQNNGV. The CDR3 DNA sequence: TGTGCCAGCAGCTTGGACAGCTGGGCCAACGGGGAGCTGTTTTTT. This codes for CASSLDSWANGELFF. Full variable domain (outside the CDR3, taken from reference TRBV11-2 and TRBJ2-2): EAGVAQSPRYKIIEKRQSVAFWCNPISGHATLYWYQQILGQGPKLLIQFQNNGVVDDSQLPKDRFSAERLKGVDSTLKIQPAKLEDSAVYLCASSLDSWANGELFFGEGSRLTVL.

The rearrangement uses TRBV12-3 or TRBV12-4 and TRBJ2-2; D uncertain. This CDR3 contains 13 residues. Trimming stripped 8 bases from V and 7 bases from J, with 14 bases between. The CDR3 region is CASHFSLIGELFF. In DNA, the CDR3 is TGTGCCAGCCATTTCTCGCTCATCGGGGAGCTGTTTTTT.

V and J are TRBV19 and TRBJ2-7, with 16 bases lining up with TRBD2. The V segment lost 5 bases and the J segment 1 base; nucleotides outside the gene matches: 5. This CDR3 comprises 17 residues. The germline CDR1 and CDR2 sequences are LNHDA and SQIVND (reference sequence). Written as DNA, the CDR3 is TGTGCCAGTAGTGGGACTAGCGGGGGGGCGTCTTCCTACGAGCAGTACTTC. Translated: CASSGTSGGASSYEQYF.

The rearrangement joins TRBV6-1 to TRBJ1-1; D not certain. The CDR3 length is 11 residues. The germline V and J ends were trimmed by 7 bases and 4 bases, with 7 bases remaining between them. Germline-derived CDR1 and CDR2 are MNHNS and SASEGT. The CDR3 here is CASTRGTEAFF. In DNA, the CDR3 is TGTGCCAGCACCCGCGGCACTGAAGCTTTCTTT.

There are a few counts of this clonotype. The chain combines TRBV27 with TRBJ1-1; TRBD1 might be the D (5 bases). The CDR3 covers 14 residues. The ends were cut back, 2 bases at V and 4 bases at J, with 11 bases in the middle. The germline CDR1 and CDR2 sequences are MNHEY and SMNVEV (reference sequence). CDR3 DNA sequence: TGTGCCAGCAGTTTAAGGGTCGGGGGCACTGAAGCTTTCTTT. Its protein is CASSLRVGGTEAFF.

The rearrangement links TRBV7-2 to TRBJ1-1; the match to TRBD1 covers 7 bases. The germline gives CDR1 SGHTA, CDR2 FQGNSA. The CDR3 consists of 12 residues. The V segment lost 1 base and the J segment 11 bases; nucleotides outside the gene matches: 4. DNA of the CDR3: TGTGCCAGCAGCTTAGATACAGGGGAGGCTTTCTTT. Protein: CASSLDTGEAFF.

This clonotype was found once. The J gene is TRBJ1-2, the V gene TRBV19; D may be TRBD1 (5 bases). The CDR3 has 16 residues. V was shortened by 3 bases and J by 4 bases, with 18 bases between the two germline ends. Per germline, CDR1 LNHDA and CDR2 SQIVND (reference sequence). The CDR3 loop is CASSIDSNLLIYGYTF. The CDR3 bases are TGTGCCAGTAGTATTGACAGTAACCTACTAATCTATGGCTACACCTTC.

This clonotype was counted only a few times. The J gene is TRBJ1-1, the V gene TRBV6-1; D is unresolved. V was trimmed by 6 bases and J by 6 bases, leaving 8 bases between them. This CDR3 is built from 11 residues. The germline V gene has CDR1 MNHNS and CDR2 SASEGT. The CDR3 region has the DNA TGTGCCAGCAGACGGGGAGCTGAAGCTTTCTTT. It translates to CASRRGAEAFF.

In its sample, this clonotype was seen a few times. The V gene is TRBV15, the J gene TRBJ1-6; D unclear. V was clipped by 1 base and J by 14 bases, with 15 bases between them. The germline gives CDR1 LNHNV, CDR2 YYDKDF (reference sequence). The CDR3 runs 14 residues. This CDR3 is CATSRVGQPSTLHF. The DNA of the CDR3 is TGTGCCACCAGCAGAGTGGGCCAGCCAAGCACCCTCCACTTT. Using reference TRBV15 and TRBJ1-6 for the parts outside the CDR3, the full variable domain is DAMVIQNPRYQVTQFGKPVTLSCSQTLNHNVMYWYQQKSSQAPKLLFHYYDKDFNNEADTPDNFQSRRPNTSFCFLDIRSPGLGDTAMYLCATSRVGQPSTLHFGNGTRLTVT.

This clonotype was seen a handful of times. V gene TRBV15 combines with J gene TRBJ1-2, with D possibly being TRBD1 (5 bases). CDR3 size: 13 residues. The germline V gene has CDR1 LNHNV and CDR2 YYDKDF (reference sequence). Trimming shortened V by 4 bases and J by 3 bases, and 9 bases separated the two germline ends. The CDR3 is CATSTGADYGYTF. CDR3 nucleotide sequence: TGTGCCACCAGCACCGGGGCTGACTATGGCTACACCTTC.